Below, 7 T cell receptor beta chains from the same sample are listed, as sequenced in a study of cytomegalovirus exposure and HLA in healthy donors. The study ran its PCR with 60 Vbeta and 13 Jbeta primers. The table came from immunoSEQ multiplex PCR; TCRdb's copy has only in-frame clones and leaves some out. The sample yields about 110,000 clones, around 70% seen once. Sequenced input: PBMCs. These receptors were collected from a man under 40 in good health and CMV-seropositive.

The chain joins TRBV28 to TRBJ1-1; D possibly corresponds to TRBD1 (6 bases). V lost 5 bases to trimming and J lost 2 bases, with 9 bases between them. Germline CDR1 and CDR2: MDHEN and SYDVKM. The CDR3 is 13 residues long. CDR3: CASSKQGNTEAFF. The CDR3, as DNA: TGTGCCAGCAGTAAACAGGGAAACACTGAAGCTTTCTTT. Variable domain in full (rest from reference TRBV28 and TRBJ1-1): DVKVTQSSRYLVKRTGEKVFLECVQDMDHENMFWYRQDPGLGLRLIYFSYDVKMKEKGDIPEGYSVSREKKERFSLILESASTNQTSMYLCASSKQGNTEAFFGQGTRLTVV.

The CDR3 here is CASSVQFQETQYF. CDR3 in DNA: TGTGCCAGCAGCGTACAGTTTCAGGAGACCCAGTACTTC. V is TRBV9 and J is TRBJ2-5, with D hard to call. This CDR3 has 13 residues. Trimming pared 1 base from V and 5 bases from J, leaving 9 bases between. From germline, CDR1 is SGDLS and CDR2 YYNGEE.

V usage is TRBV21-1 and J usage is TRBJ2-7; the D call TRBD2 from the table was never checked on the DNA. TRBV21-1 is classified as a pseudogene. The length of the CDR3 is 18 residues. CDR3 region: CASSKPKNTAESSYEQYV. In nucleotides, the CDR3 is TGTGCCAGCAGCAAACCCAAAAACACAGCGGAGAGCTCCTACGAGCAGTACGTC.

The V call is TRBV9, the J call TRBJ1-2; 7 bases align to TRBD1. V was pared by 0 bases and J by 3 bases, with 5 bases of the junction left unmatched. CDR3 length: 15 amino acids. The germline CDR1 and CDR2 sequences are SGDLS and YYNGEE. The CDR3: CASSVGRQGDYGYTF. In DNA, the CDR3 is TGTGCCAGCAGCGTAGGGAGACAGGGAGACTATGGCTACACCTTC.

This chain uses TRBV7-9 with TRBJ2-2; D is uncertain. This CDR3 spans 18 amino acids. Germline V CDR1 and CDR2: SEHNR, FQNEAQ (reference sequence). The V gene lost 3 bases and the J gene lost 0 bases, with 17 bases spanning the gap. CDR3 nucleotides: TGTGCCAGCAGCTTTTTAAGGTCGCAGGTCGCGAACACCGGGGAGCTGTTTTTT. As protein: CASSFLRSQVANTGELFF.

The chain carries TRBV27 and TRBJ2-5; D is unresolved. This CDR3 region has 15 residues. V dropped 0 bases and J dropped 3 bases, with 11 bases sitting between them. Germline V CDR1 and CDR2: MNHEY, SMNVEV (reference sequence). CDR3 sequence: CASSLSSYSKETQYF. The CDR3 coding sequence is TGTGCCAGCAGTTTATCGAGTTACAGTAAAGAGACCCAGTACTTC.

This clone was picked up a small number of times. The V call is TRBV19, the J call TRBJ1-2, with 7 bases that match TRBD1. The CDR3 extends over 15 amino acids. Looked up from germline, CDR1 is LNHDA and CDR2 is SQIVND (reference sequence). Trimming cost V 6 bases and J 2 bases; bases outside gene matches: 9. In DNA form, the CDR3 reads TGTGCCAGTAGGCCAGGGACAGCTTACAACTATGGCTACACCTTC. Translating gives CASRPGTAYNYGYTF.